Shown below are 30 T cell receptor beta chains from a single sample sequenced in a study of blood T cell repertoires in COVID-19. TCRdb's table, derived via immunoSEQ multiplex PCR, lists solely in-frame clones and lacks some. Of roughly 43,000 clones in the sample, around 86% were seen once. The sequencing sample was made of peripheral blood. These TCRs come from a man aged 60 to 69 with active COVID-19.

V is TRBV5-1 and J is TRBJ2-1, with 10 bases that match TRBD2. The CDR3 contains 15 residues. Germline-derived CDR1 and CDR2 are SGHRS and YFSETQ. Trimming cost V 4 bases and J 7 bases; bases outside gene matches: 8. The CDR3 protein is CASSPWLAGENEQFF. In DNA, the CDR3 is TGCGCCAGCAGCCCCTGGCTAGCGGGAGAAAATGAGCAGTTCTTC.

V usage is TRBV6-5 and J usage is TRBJ1-5; 7 bases map to TRBD1. Germline V gene sequence: CDR1 MNHEY, CDR2 SVGAGI. There are 15 residues in the CDR3. Germline trimming cut 7 bases from V and 4 bases from J; bases unmatched to any gene: 10. The CDR3 DNA sequence: TGTGCCAGCAAACCCGACAGGGTAGGGAATCAGCCCCAGCATTTT. Encoded protein: CASKPDRVGNQPQHF.

The chain has TRBV4-3 and TRBJ2-3; unclear D gene. Germline V lookup: CDR1 LGHNA, CDR2 YSLEER. With 2 bases removed from V and 4 bases from J, the gap between germline ends came to 13 bases. The CDR3 runs to 15 residues. This CDR3 reads CASSQTWPTADTQYF. The CDR3 nucleotides read TGCGCCAGCAGCCAAACATGGCCAACCGCAGATACGCAGTATTTT.

The chain joins TRBV19 to TRBJ2-3; unclear D gene. Germline V CDR1 and CDR2: LNHDA, SQIVND (reference sequence). CDR3 size: 12 residues. V was shortened by 0 bases and J by 6 bases, with 4 bases between the two germline ends. Written as DNA, the CDR3 is TGTGCCAGTAGTATAGACTTGGATACGCAGTATTTT. This gives the protein CASSIDLDTQYF.

The chain combines TRBV7-3 with TRBJ2-1; no definite D call. The CDR3 has 15 residues. Germline CDR1 SGHTA, CDR2 FQGTGA. Trimming took off 4 bases at V and 7 bases at J, with 17 bases between the two ends. CDR3 protein: CASSSRVAGQNEQFF. The CDR3 nucleotides are TGTGCCAGCAGCTCCCGTGTGGCAGGTCAAAATGAGCAGTTCTTC.

The rearrangement joins TRBV5-4 to TRBJ2-2, with 7 bases lining up with TRBD1. V shed 9 bases, J shed 5 bases, and the junction held 13 bases outside the gene matches. The V gene's germline CDR1 is SGHNT and CDR2 YYREEE (reference sequence). The CDR3 runs 15 residues. For the CDR3, the DNA is TGTGCCACCCAACAGATCAAGGGGGCGACCGGGGAGCTGTTTTTT. This gives the protein CATQQIKGATGELFF.

V usage is TRBV9 and J usage is TRBJ1-4; 7 bases fit TRBD1. The germline V gene has CDR1 SGDLS and CDR2 YYNGEE. With 3 bases clipped from V and 8 bases from J, the junction kept 10 bases outside the gene matches. This CDR3 has 15 residues. The CDR3 DNA follows: TGTGCCAGCAGCGGGGGGGACAGCCGCGGAGAAAAACTGTTTTTT. Translation: CASSGGDSRGEKLFF.

This chain joins TRBV5-4 and TRBJ2-5; D is perhaps TRBD2 (6 bases). Germline CDR1 and CDR2: SGHNT and YYREEE (reference sequence). Trimming stripped 4 bases from V and 5 bases from J, with 15 bases between. CDR3 length equals 14 residues. DNA of the CDR3: TGTGCCAGCAGCCCCTTCGGGGGTGCCGAGACCCAGTACTTC. Amino acid sequence: CASSPFGGAETQYF.

A few counts support this clone. The gene calls are TRBV5-1 and TRBJ2-7, with 9 bases that match TRBD1. The germline CDR1 and CDR2 sequences are SGHRS and YFSETQ. The CDR3 contains 15 residues. Germline trimming cut 4 bases from V and 0 bases from J; bases unmatched to any gene: 5. The chain's CDR3 is CASSGGTGFSYEQYF. CDR3 DNA sequence: TGCGCCAGCAGCGGGGGGACAGGGTTCTCCTACGAGCAGTACTTC. Using reference TRBV5-1 and TRBJ2-7 for the parts outside the CDR3, the full variable domain is KAGVTQTPRYLIKTRGQQVTLSCSPISGHRSVSWYQQTPGQGLQFLFEYFSETQRNKGNFPGRFSGRQFSNSRSEMNVSTLELGDSALYLCASSGGTGFSYEQYFGPGTRLTVT.

This chain connects TRBV14 to TRBJ1-4; D might be TRBD1 (6 bases). Per germline, CDR1 SGHDN and CDR2 FVKESK. The germline V and J ends were trimmed by 5 bases and 8 bases, with 18 bases remaining between them. CDR3 length: 15 amino acids. In DNA form, the CDR3 reads TGTGCCAGCAGCACCCGACAGGCATCGTGGGAAAAACTGTTTTTT. This sequence encodes CASSTRQASWEKLFF.

This chain links TRBV12-3 or TRBV12-4 with TRBJ1-5; no definite D call. The CDR3 loop spans 13 amino acids. V shed 3 bases and J shed 1 base, with 4 bases lying between them. The CDR3 nucleotides read TGTGCCAGCAGTTTGAGGAGCAATCAGCCCCAGCATTTT. Its translation: CASSLRSNQPQHF.

This chain uses TRBV6-2 or TRBV6-3 with TRBJ2-7; 9 bases align to TRBD1. J gave up 5 bases and V 4 bases, and 0 bases lay outside the gene matches. The CDR3 sequence is 12 residues long. Germline-derived CDR1 and CDR2 are MNHEY and SVGEGT. The DNA for the CDR3 is TGTGCCAGCAGTTGGGACAGGGACGAGCAGTACTTC. Amino acid sequence: CASSWDRDEQYF.

The CDR3 here is CASSSGQGDNEKLFF. The CDR3 region has the DNA TGTGCCAGCAGCTCCGGACAGGGGGATAATGAAAAACTGTTTTTT. V is TRBV9 and J is TRBJ1-4; 10 nucleotides line up with TRBD1. Germline CDR1 SGDLS, CDR2 YYNGEE. After removal of 4 bases from V and 4 bases from J, the junction contained 4 bases not matched to a gene. The CDR3 length is 15 residues.

The chain has TRBV11-2 and TRBJ1-1; D is unclear. This CDR3 comprises 13 residues. V was pared by 5 bases and J by 5 bases, with 12 bases between. Germline V gene data show CDR1 as SGHAT and CDR2 as FQNNGV. The CDR3 sequence is CASSPSIETEAFF. In nucleotides, the CDR3 is TGTGCCAGCAGCCCATCAATCGAGACTGAAGCTTTCTTT.

This sequence joins TRBV2 and TRBJ2-6, with D unresolved. V lost 8 bases and J lost 3, with 11 bases in between. Germline lookup yields CDR1 SNHLY and CDR2 FYNNEI. The CDR3 has 14 residues. The CDR3 reads CASDSSFGANVLTF. Written as DNA, the CDR3 is TGTGCCAGCGACTCCTCTTTTGGGGCCAACGTCCTGACTTTC.

The chain couples TRBV5-1 to TRBJ2-5; 8 bases match TRBD2. Looked up from germline, CDR1 is SGHRS and CDR2 is YFSETQ. This CDR3 has 14 residues. Losses at the gene ends were 3 bases for V and 1 base for J; bases not matched to a gene: 2. CDR3 bases: TGCGCCAGCAGCTCCGGGGGGGCCCAAGAGACCCAGTACTTC. Encoded protein: CASSSGGAQETQYF.

This chain uses TRBV2 with TRBJ2-7; 10 bases agree with TRBD2. The junction had 12 bases not matched to a gene; V was cut back by 6 bases and J by 4 bases. In germline, CDR1 is SNHLY, CDR2 FYNNEI. The CDR3 is 16 residues long. In DNA, the CDR3 is TGTGCCAGCAGCCTCCCAGGGGCTAGCGGGAGTTACGAGCAGTACTTC. This gives the protein CASSLPGASGSYEQYF.

This chain connects TRBV21-1 to TRBJ2-2; whether TRBD1, the table's D call, matches the DNA was not checked. TRBV21-1 is flagged as a pseudogene. The CDR3 has 17 residues. The chain's CDR3 is CASSKEGDRENTGELFF. For the CDR3, the DNA is TGTGCCAGCAGCAAAGAAGGGGACAGAGAGAACACCGGGGAGCTGTTTTTT.

This chain uses TRBV20-1 with TRBJ2-3; 7 bases align to TRBD2. The CDR3 is 18 amino acids. V lost 3 bases, J lost 2 bases, and 17 bases stayed unmatched. Germline V CDR1 and CDR2: DFQATT, SNEGSKA (reference sequence). For the CDR3, the DNA is TGCAGTGCTAGTGCCCCTCTCGGGGCGGGAGCTGACACAGATACGCAGTATTTT. It specifies CSASAPLGAGADTDTQYF.

The genes are TRBV29-1 and TRBJ2-3; 9 nucleotides align to TRBD2. The length of the CDR3 is 17 residues. After removal of 0 bases from V and 4 bases from J, the junction contained 11 bases not matched to a gene. Germline-derived CDR1 and CDR2 are SQVTM and ANQGSEA. CDR3 sequence reads: CSVEDLYAGGPPDTQYF. CDR3 coding DNA: TGCAGCGTTGAAGACCTGTACGCGGGAGGGCCGCCAGATACGCAGTATTTT.

This chain connects TRBV18 to TRBJ1-6; 8 bases fit TRBD1. The CDR3 consists of 16 residues. The V gene end was trimmed by 5 bases and the J gene end by 8 bases; junction bases not matched to a gene: 11. Germline CDR1 reads KGHSH; CDR2 reads LQKENI. The CDR3: CASSSRQGSGDSPLHF. For the CDR3, the DNA is TGTGCCAGCTCATCACGACAGGGGTCCGGGGATTCACCCCTCCACTTT.

This chain uses TRBV7-2 with TRBJ2-2; tentative D call: TRBD2 (5 bases). Germline V CDR1 and CDR2: SGHTA, FQGNSA. The V gene lost 5 bases and the J gene lost 2 bases, with 12 bases spanning the gap. This CDR3 has 15 residues. CDR3: CASSQAATNTGELFF. As DNA, the CDR3 is TGTGCCAGCAGCCAAGCGGCCACAAACACCGGGGAGCTGTTTTTT. The full variable domain, in which reference TRBV7-2 and TRBJ2-2 provide the parts outside the CDR3, is GAGVSQSPSNKVTEKGKDVELRCDPISGHTALYWYRQSLGQGLEFLIYFQGNSAPDKSGLPSDRFSAERTGGSVSTLTIQRTQQEDSAVYLCASSQAATNTGELFFGEGSRLTVL.

The chain links TRBV5-1 to TRBJ2-2; D uncertain. Trimming removed 0 bases from V and 1 base from J, with 4 bases in between. Germline assignment: CDR1 SGHRS and CDR2 YFSETQ. The CDR3 loop spans 14 amino acids. CDR3 sequence reads: CASSLELNTGELFF. The CDR3 nucleotides read TGCGCCAGCAGCTTGGAGCTGAACACCGGGGAGCTGTTTTTT.

The chain uses TRBV12-5 and TRBJ2-7; the D gene is possibly TRBD2 (5 bases). CDR1 and CDR2 (germline): LGHNT, FRNRAP. This CDR3 has 15 residues. V was shortened by 3 bases and J by 3 bases, with 15 bases between the two germline ends. The CDR3 DNA follows: TGTGCTAGTGGTTTAAGCGGTGCATATGGCTACGAGCAGTACTTC. Its protein is CASGLSGAYGYEQYF. Supplemented by reference TRBV12-5 and TRBJ2-7, the full variable domain reads DARVTQTPRHKVTEMGQEVTMRCQPILGHNTVFWYRQTMMQGLELLAYFRNRAPLDDSGMPKDRFSAEMPDATLATLKIQPSEPRDSAVYFCASGLSGAYGYEQYFGPGTRLTVT.

The gene calls are TRBV6-1 and TRBJ1-1; D unclear. The CDR3 runs 14 residues. V lost 2 bases, J lost 4 bases, and 11 bases lay in between. The germline V gene encodes CDR1 MNHNS and CDR2 SASEGT. CDR3 residues: CASSELAQATEAFF. The CDR3 nucleotides read TGTGCCAGCAGTGAACTTGCCCAGGCCACTGAAGCTTTCTTT.

This chain connects TRBV2 to TRBJ2-3; 12 positions match TRBD2. The CDR3 extends over 17 amino acids. Germline-derived CDR1 and CDR2 are SNHLY and FYNNEI. J lost 3 bases, V lost 6 bases, and 10 bases had no gene match. The CDR3 sequence is CASSRWTSGTGTDTQYF. CDR3 nucleotides: TGTGCCAGCAGCCGCTGGACTAGCGGGACGGGGACAGATACGCAGTATTTT.

J is TRBJ2-7 and V is TRBV5-1, with TRBD2 matching over 11 bases. Per germline, CDR1 SGHRS and CDR2 YFSETQ. V was pared by 5 bases and J by 3 bases, with 1 base of the junction left unmatched. The CDR3 is made up of 13 amino acids. The CDR3 spells CASSGTSGYEQYF. The CDR3 coding sequence is TGCGCCAGCAGTGGGACTAGCGGCTACGAGCAGTACTTC. The full variable domain, completed using reference TRBV5-1 and TRBJ2-7, is KAGVTQTPRYLIKTRGQQVTLSCSPISGHRSVSWYQQTPGQGLQFLFEYFSETQRNKGNFPGRFSGRQFSNSRSEMNVSTLELGDSALYLCASSGTSGYEQYFGPGTRLTVT.

This clone has just a few counts. The chain recombines TRBV3-1 (or the pseudogene TRBV3-2) with TRBJ2-5; a possible D gene is TRBD2 (5 bases). V was trimmed by 4 bases and J by 4 bases, leaving 16 bases between them. In germline, CDR1 is LGHDT, CDR2 YNNKEL (reference sequence). This CDR3 region has 15 residues. The CDR3 region has the DNA TGTGCCAGCAGCCCACCAAACCGTGAGGGAGAGACCCAGTACTTC. Its protein product is CASSPPNREGETQYF.

This clone showed up just once. V gene TRBV6-2 or TRBV6-3 combines with J gene TRBJ2-1; 13 bases match TRBD2. V shed 5 bases, J shed 9 bases, and the junction held 13 bases outside the gene matches. Germline CDR1 MNHEY, CDR2 SVGEGT. The CDR3 runs 17 residues. The CDR3 loop is CASSPSPGTSGIGEQFF. CDR3 nucleotide sequence: TGTGCCAGCAGTCCCTCACCCGGGACTAGCGGGATCGGTGAGCAGTTCTTC.

This sequence joins TRBV7-9 and TRBJ2-3, with 8 bases fitting TRBD1. Germline CDR1 SEHNR, CDR2 FQNEAQ (reference sequence). This CDR3 is 14 amino acids long. With 5 bases clipped from V and 0 bases from J, the junction kept 1 base outside the gene matches. CDR3: CASSRTGSTDTQYF. Here the CDR3 DNA reads TGTGCCAGCAGCCGGACAGGGAGCACAGATACGCAGTATTTT. The whole variable domain, remainder taken from reference TRBV7-9 and TRBJ2-3, is DTGVSQNPRHKITKRGQNVTFRCDPISEHNRLYWYRQTLGQGPEFLTYFQNEAQLEKSRLLSDRFSAERPKGSFSTLEIQRTEQGDSAMYLCASSRTGSTDTQYFGPGTRLTVL.